This is a list of T cell receptor beta chains from one sample in a study of regulatory T cells in long-lasting Graves disease. TCRdb itself ran the multiplex PCR reads through MiXCR, one entry per CDR3 protein. The sample lists hundreds of thousands of distinct CDR3 sequences, 15% to 20% occurring once. This specimen consisted of peripheral blood mononuclear cells (PBMCs), obtained at new diagnosis, from a patient treated with antithyroid drugs. All receptors come from a female donor with Graves disease. Each CDR3 is given with its conserved first and last residue. D genes are given only for firm matches. Expanded clones get a size class; other rows say once, few or many, or leave the size out.

d_gene: .; abundance: .; j_gene: TRBJ2-7; v_gene: TRBV6-1; CDR3aa: CASSHRIFGGFTYEQYF; CDR3nt: TGTGCCAGCAGTCATCGAATATTTGGGGGTTTCACCTACGAGCAGTACTTC
d_gene: TRBD2; abundance: .; j_gene: TRBJ2-7; v_gene: TRBV28; CDR3aa: CASSYHVSREDPYEQYF; CDR3nt: TGTGCCAGCAGTTACCACGTCTCGCGGGAGGATCCCTACGAGCAGTACTTC
d_gene: TRBD1; abundance: many; j_gene: TRBJ2-5; v_gene: TRBV19; CDR3aa: CASSIGTGFETQYF; CDR3nt: TGTGCCAGTAGTATCGGGACAGGGTTCGAGACCCAGTACTTC
d_gene: TRBD2; abundance: many; j_gene: TRBJ2-7; v_gene: TRBV20-1; CDR3aa: CSASGRMVDEQYF; CDR3nt: TGCAGTGCTAGCGGGAGGATGGTTGACGAGCAGTACTTC
d_gene: .; abundance: many; j_gene: TRBJ2-3; v_gene: TRBV11-3; CDR3aa: CASSLGLADSSTDTQYF; CDR3nt: TGTGCCAGCAGCTTAGGACTGGCGGATTCTAGCACAGATACGCAGTATTTT
d_gene: .; abundance: many; j_gene: TRBJ1-1; v_gene: TRBV11-3; CDR3aa: CASSLVVGQGTEAFF; CDR3nt: TGTGCCAGCAGCTTAGTAGTCGGCCAGGGGACTGAAGCTTTCTTT
d_gene: .; abundance: few; j_gene: TRBJ2-2; v_gene: TRBV5-1; CDR3aa: CASSLLDSGELFF; CDR3nt: TGCGCCAGCAGCCTGCTGGACAGCGGGGAGCTGTTTTTT
d_gene: .; abundance: few; j_gene: TRBJ1-1; v_gene: TRBV3-1; CDR3aa: CASSPRGLAAFF; CDR3nt: TGTGCCAGCAGCCCCCGGGGTTTAGCGGCTTTCTTT
d_gene: TRBD2; abundance: many; j_gene: TRBJ2-1; v_gene: TRBV11-2; CDR3aa: CASRGVAEYNEQFF; CDR3nt: TGTGCCAGCCGGGGGGTAGCGGAGTACAATGAGCAGTTCTTC
d_gene: .; abundance: .; j_gene: TRBJ2-7; v_gene: TRBV3-1; CDR3aa: CASSQDRRQLRYEQYF; CDR3nt: TGTGCCAGCAGCCAAGATAGGCGGCAGTTACGCTACGAGCAGTACTTC
d_gene: .; abundance: many; j_gene: TRBJ2-5; v_gene: TRBV12-3/TRBV12-4; CDR3aa: CASPPLGESQETQYF; CDR3nt: TGTGCCAGCCCTCCGCTAGGGGAGAGCCAAGAGACCCAGTACTTC
d_gene: .; abundance: many; j_gene: TRBJ2-3; v_gene: TRBV5-1; CDR3aa: CASSLTGAHTPSGTQYF; CDR3nt: TGCGCCAGCAGCTTGACCGGGGCCCACACCCCCTCTGGTACGCAGTATTTT
d_gene: .; abundance: many; j_gene: TRBJ2-7; v_gene: TRBV7-9; CDR3aa: CASSSSISSYEQYF; CDR3nt: TGTGCCAGCAGCTCATCTATTAGCTCCTACGAGCAGTACTTC
d_gene: .; abundance: many; j_gene: TRBJ1-5; v_gene: TRBV28; CDR3aa: CASIPGDIAINQPQHF; CDR3nt: TGTGCCAGCATCCCGGGGGACATAGCCATCAATCAGCCCCAGCATTTT
d_gene: .; abundance: .; j_gene: TRBJ2-7; v_gene: TRBV19; CDR3aa: CASRPAGGPHEQYF; CDR3nt: TGTGCCAGTAGACCCGCCGGGGGACCACACGAGCAGTACTTC
d_gene: .; abundance: .; j_gene: TRBJ2-2; v_gene: TRBV6-4; CDR3aa: CASVVGYQNTGELFF; CDR3nt: TGTGCCAGCGTGGTAGGGTATCAGAACACCGGGGAGCTGTTTTTT
d_gene: TRBD2; abundance: few; j_gene: TRBJ2-7; v_gene: TRBV9; CDR3aa: CASSRSGTPYEQYF; CDR3nt: TGTGCCAGCAGCCGAAGCGGGACTCCCTACGAGCAGTACTTC
d_gene: .; abundance: many; j_gene: TRBJ2-1; v_gene: TRBV25-1; CDR3aa: CASTEVVTPLNEQFF; CDR3nt: TGTGCCAGTACTGAGGTGGTCACCCCCCTAAATGAGCAGTTCTTC
d_gene: .; abundance: many; j_gene: TRBJ2-1; v_gene: TRBV2; CDR3aa: CASRGGLGGRQILYYNEQFF; CDR3nt: TGTGCCAGCAGAGGCGGCCTTGGGGGGCGGCAGATCCTTTACTACAATGAGCAGTTCTTC
d_gene: TRBD2; abundance: many; j_gene: TRBJ2-1; v_gene: TRBV5-1; CDR3aa: CASSFLTSGKNEQFF; CDR3nt: TGCGCCAGCAGCTTTTTGACTAGCGGGAAAAATGAGCAGTTCTTC
d_gene: .; abundance: many; j_gene: TRBJ2-5; v_gene: TRBV3-1; CDR3aa: CASSPGTEAETQYF; CDR3nt: TGTGCCAGCAGCCCCGGGACCGAGGCTGAGACCCAGTACTTC
d_gene: TRBD1; abundance: .; j_gene: TRBJ2-3; v_gene: TRBV29-1; CDR3aa: CSVGGATGGVSDTQYF; CDR3nt: TGCAGCGTTGGCGGGGCCACAGGGGGTGTTTCGGATACGCAGTATTTT
d_gene: TRBD2; abundance: many; j_gene: TRBJ2-7; v_gene: TRBV30; CDR3aa: CAWSGLAGGEQYF; CDR3nt: TGTGCCTGGTCGGGGCTAGCGGGCGGCGAGCAGTACTTC
d_gene: TRBD2; abundance: many; j_gene: TRBJ2-3; v_gene: TRBV6-1; CDR3aa: CASSALAGGSDTQYF; CDR3nt: TGTGCCAGCAGTGCGCTAGCGGGAGGATCAGATACGCAGTATTTT
d_gene: TRBD1; abundance: .; j_gene: TRBJ1-2; v_gene: TRBV5-8; CDR3aa: CASSLGETGFYGYTF; CDR3nt: TGTGCCAGCAGCTTGGGCGAGACAGGGTTCTATGGCTACACCTTC
d_gene: .; abundance: .; j_gene: TRBJ2-1; v_gene: TRBV7-2; CDR3aa: CASSSIAVTYNEQFF; CDR3nt: TGTGCCAGCAGCTCTATAGCGGTTACCTACAATGAGCAGTTCTTC
d_gene: TRBD2; abundance: .; j_gene: TRBJ2-5; v_gene: TRBV27; CDR3aa: CASSSGGSGRQETQYF; CDR3nt: TGTGCCAGCAGCTCCGGTGGAAGCGGGAGGCAAGAGACCCAGTACTTC
d_gene: .; abundance: .; j_gene: TRBJ1-1; v_gene: TRBV6-1; CDR3aa: CASFPRSGGTEAFF; CDR3nt: TGTGCCAGCTTCCCCAGGTCGGGAGGCACTGAAGCTTTCTTT
d_gene: TRBD1; abundance: many; j_gene: TRBJ2-7; v_gene: TRBV7-9; CDR3aa: CASSSPPQTGTGKAYEQYF; CDR3nt: TGTGCCAGCAGCTCCCCCCCGCAAACCGGGACAGGGAAAGCCTACGAGCAGTACTTC
d_gene: .; abundance: .; j_gene: TRBJ2-7; v_gene: TRBV12-3/TRBV12-4; CDR3aa: CASRGDGSKPYEQYF; CDR3nt: TGTGCCAGCAGGGGGGACGGCAGCAAACCCTACGAGCAGTACTTC